This is a list of T cell receptor beta chains from one sample in a study of Ad26.COV2.S vaccination and SARS-CoV-2 variants. TCRdb keeps only in-frame clones here, not all; method: immunoSEQ multiplex PCR. The sample lists about 400,000 clones, about four fifths occurring once. The sequencing here drew on peripheral blood, taken in a trial of Ad26.COV2.S vaccine versus placebo. The receptors stem from a person aged 18-60 years who received the Ad26.COV2.S COVID-19 vaccine or a placebo. Both conserved end residues are part of each CDR3. Each record gives: V gene, CDR3 protein.

TRBV10-2,CASTSAGVTYEQYF
TRBV15,CATSRDPTYEQYF
TRBV3-1/TRBV3-2,CASSTDRGPGNTIYF
TRBV6-2/TRBV6-3,CASSRTGTYGYTF
TRBV12-5,CASGLVVGVGKNIQYF
TRBV4-1,CASSQDSERVSYEQYF
TRBV6-5,CASSPAGTGDSPLHF
TRBV7-2,CASSLPMAWEQFF
TRBV4-2,CASSQEIGAGAYNEQFF
TRBV4-1,CASSQAYRDTEAFF
TRBV10-3,CAISEFGTPSETQYF
TRBV10-3,CAISESTGPETQYF
TRBV9,CASSVGVSGNTIYF
TRBV6-1,CASSEMAGGGKTQYF
TRBV18,CASSPSGGTEAFF
TRBV20-1,CSASFFGATQETQYF
TRBV18,CASSLSTDNNEQFF
TRBV5-5,CASSLPTDTQYF
TRBV7-7,CASSLAGRGETQYF
TRBV19,CASSIDASNTGELFF
TRBV18,CASSPMTGGNTEAFF
TRBV2,CASKGTGGSYNEQFF
TRBV6-6,CASSWTTGPTEAFF
TRBV11-3,CASSFRSGANVLTF
TRBV9,CASSFTGEDEKLFF
TRBV24-1,CATTGQVTDTQYF
TRBV19,CASSWTGMNTEAFF
TRBV11-2,CASSAGTMFAGELFF
TRBV5-1,CASSRILPVGPDNEQFF
TRBV4-3,CASPDRYEQYF
TRBV19,CASRGGVYGYTF
TRBV4-1,CASSTRTGDGYTF
TRBV29-1,CSVTGGPNEQFF
TRBV11-2,CASRAPGQGQYEQYF
TRBV28,CASNGQGYQPQHF
TRBV4-1,CASSQLSTNGSPLHF
TRBV13,CASSGSGIANYGYTF
TRBV5-1,CASSLESEEKLFF
TRBV6-6,CASSGVRGTKTAGQFF
TRBV11-2,CASSLARYGYTF
TRBV19,CASSIGVMNTEAFF
TRBV27,CASSFMGEKLFF
TRBV20-1,CSAAGARAFF
TRBV29-1,CSAATGTGQPQHF
TRBV5-4,CATQTRGGPTDTQYF
TRBV6-6,CASSYSEGYEQYF
TRBV6-5,CASRSDRDYSYEQYF
TRBV19,CASENSRARMGNTIYF
TRBV9,CASSVDQRGFMGEQYF
TRBV2,CASSEAGRRSYNSPLHF
TRBV11-2,CASSKTDNYEQYF
TRBV6-5,CATLGLAVQELFF
TRBV5-4,CASQPSGGAGELFF
TRBV3-1/TRBV3-2,CASSQANQETQYF
TRBV10-1,CASSDEVGADTQYF